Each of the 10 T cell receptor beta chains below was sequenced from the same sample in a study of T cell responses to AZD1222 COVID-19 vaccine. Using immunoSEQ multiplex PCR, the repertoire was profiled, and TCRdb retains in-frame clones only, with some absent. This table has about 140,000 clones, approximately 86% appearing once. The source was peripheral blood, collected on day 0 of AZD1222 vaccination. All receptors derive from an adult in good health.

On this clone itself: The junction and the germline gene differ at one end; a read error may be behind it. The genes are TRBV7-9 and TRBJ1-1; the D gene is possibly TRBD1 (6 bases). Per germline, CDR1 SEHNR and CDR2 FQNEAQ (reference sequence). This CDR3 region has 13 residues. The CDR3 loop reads CASSTQGNPEAFF. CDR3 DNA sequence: TGTGCCAGCAGCACCCAGGGGAACCCTGAAGCTTTCTTT.

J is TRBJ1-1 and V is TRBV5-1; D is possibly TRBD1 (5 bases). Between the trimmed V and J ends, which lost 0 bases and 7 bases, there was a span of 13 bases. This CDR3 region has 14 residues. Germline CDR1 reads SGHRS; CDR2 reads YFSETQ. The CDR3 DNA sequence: TGCGCCAGCAGCTTGGTTTCAGGGCTCAATGAAGCTTTCTTT. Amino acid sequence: CASSLVSGLNEAFF. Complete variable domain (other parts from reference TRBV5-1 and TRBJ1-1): KAGVTQTPRYLIKTRGQQVTLSCSPISGHRSVSWYQQTPGQGLQFLFEYFSETQRNKGNFPGRFSGRQFSNSRSEMNVSTLELGDSALYLCASSLVSGLNEAFFGQGTRLTVV.

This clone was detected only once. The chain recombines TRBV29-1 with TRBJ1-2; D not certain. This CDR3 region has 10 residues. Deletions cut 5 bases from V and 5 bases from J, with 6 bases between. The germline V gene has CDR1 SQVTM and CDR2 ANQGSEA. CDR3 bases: TGCAGCGTTTTGGATTATGGCTACACCTTC. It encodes CSVLDYGYTF. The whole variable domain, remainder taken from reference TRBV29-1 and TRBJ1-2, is SAVISQKPSRDICQRGTSLTIQCQVDSQVTMMFWYRQQPGQSLTLIATANQGSEATYESGFVIDKFPISRPNLTFSTLTVSNMSPEDSSIYLCSVLDYGYTFGSGTRLTVV.

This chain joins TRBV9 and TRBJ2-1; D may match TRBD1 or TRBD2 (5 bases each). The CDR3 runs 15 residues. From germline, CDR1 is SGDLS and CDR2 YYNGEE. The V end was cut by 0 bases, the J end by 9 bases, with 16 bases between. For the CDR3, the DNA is TGTGCCAGCAGCGTAGGGGGGTTAGTCGGCGGTGAGCAGTTCTTC. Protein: CASSVGGLVGGEQFF.

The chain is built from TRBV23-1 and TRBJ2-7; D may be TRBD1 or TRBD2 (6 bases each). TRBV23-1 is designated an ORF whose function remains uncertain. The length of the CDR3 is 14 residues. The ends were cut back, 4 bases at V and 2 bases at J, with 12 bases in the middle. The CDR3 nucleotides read TGCGCCAGCAGTCCGAGGGGGGTAACCTACGAGCAGTACTTC. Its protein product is CASSPRGVTYEQYF.

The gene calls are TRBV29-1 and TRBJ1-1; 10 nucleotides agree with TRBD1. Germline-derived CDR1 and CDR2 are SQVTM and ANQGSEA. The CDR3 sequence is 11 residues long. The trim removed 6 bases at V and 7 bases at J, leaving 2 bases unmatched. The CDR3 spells CSVGQGLEAFF. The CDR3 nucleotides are TGCAGCGTGGGACAGGGGCTTGAAGCTTTCTTT.

The CDR3 region has the DNA TGTGCCAGCAGCCAAGTGATAGGCTACATGAACACTGAAGCTTTCTTT. Translated, it gives CASSQVIGYMNTEAFF. The gene calls are TRBV14 and TRBJ1-1; D not resolved. V lost 1 base and J lost 0, with 12 bases in between. The CDR3 has 16 residues. Germline V gene data show CDR1 as SGHDN and CDR2 as FVKESK.

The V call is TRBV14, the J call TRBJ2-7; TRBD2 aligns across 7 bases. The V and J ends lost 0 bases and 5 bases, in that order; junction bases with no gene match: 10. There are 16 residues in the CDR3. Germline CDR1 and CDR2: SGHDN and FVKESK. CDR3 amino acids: CASSQDPGGGFDEQYF. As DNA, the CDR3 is TGTGCCAGCAGCCAAGACCCTGGGGGAGGGTTCGACGAGCAGTACTTC.

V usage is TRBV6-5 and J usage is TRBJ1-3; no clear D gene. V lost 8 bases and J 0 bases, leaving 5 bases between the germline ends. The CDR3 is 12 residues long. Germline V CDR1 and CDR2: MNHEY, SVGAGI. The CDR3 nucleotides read TGTGCCAGCGGAAGCTCTGGAAACACCATATATTTT. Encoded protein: CASGSSGNTIYF.

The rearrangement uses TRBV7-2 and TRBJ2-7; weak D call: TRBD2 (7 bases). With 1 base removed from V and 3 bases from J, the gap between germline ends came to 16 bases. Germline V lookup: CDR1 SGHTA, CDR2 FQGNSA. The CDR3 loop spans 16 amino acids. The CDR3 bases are TGTGCCAGCAGCTTAGTATTATCGAGGGGGGGCTACGAGCAGTACTTC. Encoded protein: CASSLVLSRGGYEQYF. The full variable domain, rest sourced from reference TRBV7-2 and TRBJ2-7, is GAGVSQSPSNKVTEKGKDVELRCDPISGHTALYWYRQSLGQGLEFLIYFQGNSAPDKSGLPSDRFSAERTGGSVSTLTIQRTQQEDSAVYLCASSLVLSRGGYEQYFGPGTRLTVT.